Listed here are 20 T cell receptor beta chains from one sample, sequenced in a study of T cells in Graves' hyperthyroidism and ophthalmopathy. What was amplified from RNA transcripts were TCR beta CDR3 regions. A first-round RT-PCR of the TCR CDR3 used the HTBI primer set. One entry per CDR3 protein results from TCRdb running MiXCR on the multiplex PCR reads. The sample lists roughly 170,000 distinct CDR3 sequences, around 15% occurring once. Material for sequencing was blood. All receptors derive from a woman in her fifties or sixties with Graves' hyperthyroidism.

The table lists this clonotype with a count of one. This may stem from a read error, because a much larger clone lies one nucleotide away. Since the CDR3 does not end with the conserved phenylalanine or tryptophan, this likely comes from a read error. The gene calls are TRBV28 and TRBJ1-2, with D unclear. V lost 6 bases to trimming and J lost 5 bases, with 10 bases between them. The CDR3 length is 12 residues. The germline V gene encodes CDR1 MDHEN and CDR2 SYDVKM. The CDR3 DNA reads TGTGCCAGCAGGCCTATGGGGTATGGCTACACCTCC. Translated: CASRPMGYGYTS.

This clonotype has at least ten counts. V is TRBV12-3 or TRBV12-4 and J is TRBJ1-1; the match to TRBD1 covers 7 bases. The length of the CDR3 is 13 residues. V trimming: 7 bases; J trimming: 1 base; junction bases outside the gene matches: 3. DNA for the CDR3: TGTGCCAGCATCGACAGGGAGAACACTGAAGCTTTCTTT. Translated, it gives CASIDRENTEAFF.

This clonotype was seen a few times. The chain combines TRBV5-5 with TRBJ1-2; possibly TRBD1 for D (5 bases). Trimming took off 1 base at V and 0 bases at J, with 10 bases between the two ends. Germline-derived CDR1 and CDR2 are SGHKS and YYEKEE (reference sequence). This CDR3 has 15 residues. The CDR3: CASSLRSGPNYGYTF. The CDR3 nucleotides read TGTGCCAGCAGCTTGAGGTCAGGGCCTAACTATGGCTACACCTTC.

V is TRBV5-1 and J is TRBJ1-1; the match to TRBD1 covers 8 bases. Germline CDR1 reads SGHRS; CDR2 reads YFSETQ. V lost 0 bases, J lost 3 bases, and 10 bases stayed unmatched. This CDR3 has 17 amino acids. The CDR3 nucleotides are TGCGCCAGCAGCTTGGCTCCTTTGGACAGGGAGTACACTGAAGCTTTCTTT. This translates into CASSLAPLDREYTEAFF.

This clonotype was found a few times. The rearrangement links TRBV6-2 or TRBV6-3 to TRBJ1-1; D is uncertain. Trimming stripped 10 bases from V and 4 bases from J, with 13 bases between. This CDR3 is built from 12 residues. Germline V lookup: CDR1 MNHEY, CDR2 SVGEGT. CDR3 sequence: CATRIGVTEAFF. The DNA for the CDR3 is TGTGCCACTCGAATCGGGGTCACTGAAGCTTTCTTT.

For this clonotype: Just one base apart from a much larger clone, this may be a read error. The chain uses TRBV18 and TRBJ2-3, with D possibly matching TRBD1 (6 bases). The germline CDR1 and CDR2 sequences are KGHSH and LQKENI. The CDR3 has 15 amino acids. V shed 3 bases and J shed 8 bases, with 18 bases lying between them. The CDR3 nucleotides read TGTGCCAGCTCACCCAACAGGGTCCGCAGAGCTACGCAGTATTTT. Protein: CASSPNRVRRATQYF. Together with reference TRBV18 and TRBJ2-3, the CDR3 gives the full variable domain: NAGVMQNPRHLVRRRGQEARLRCSPMKGHSHVYWYRQLPEEGLKFMVYLQKENIIDESGMPKERFSAEFPKEGPSILRIQQVVRGDSAAYFCASSPNRVRRATQYFGPGTRLTVL.

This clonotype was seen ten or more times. CDR3: CASSSARKGYEQYF. CDR3 DNA: TGTGCCAGCAGCTCCGCTCGGAAAGGGTACGAGCAGTACTTC. V is TRBV9 and J is TRBJ2-7; D ambiguous. Trimming took off 4 bases at V and 4 bases at J, with 15 bases between the two ends. This CDR3 comprises 14 residues. The germline V gene has CDR1 SGDLS and CDR2 YYNGEE.

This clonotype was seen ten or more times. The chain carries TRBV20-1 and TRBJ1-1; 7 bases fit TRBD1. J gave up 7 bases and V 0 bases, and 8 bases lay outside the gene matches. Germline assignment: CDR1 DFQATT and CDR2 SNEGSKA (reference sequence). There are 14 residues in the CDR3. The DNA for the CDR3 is TGCAGTGCTAGAGATGGAAGGGGGCGCGGTGAAGCTTTCTTT. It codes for CSARDGRGRGEAFF.

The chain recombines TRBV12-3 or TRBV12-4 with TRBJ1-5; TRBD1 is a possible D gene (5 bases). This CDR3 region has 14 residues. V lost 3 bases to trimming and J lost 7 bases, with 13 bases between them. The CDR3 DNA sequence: TGTGCCAGCAGTTTCGGAGGGGAGGGACAGCCCCAGCATTTT. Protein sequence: CASSFGGEGQPQHF.

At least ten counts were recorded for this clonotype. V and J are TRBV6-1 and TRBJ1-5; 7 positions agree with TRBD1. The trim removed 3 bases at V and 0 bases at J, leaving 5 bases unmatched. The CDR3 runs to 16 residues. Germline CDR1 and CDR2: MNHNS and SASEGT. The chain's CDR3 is CASSEHRGNSNQPQHF. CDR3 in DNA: TGTGCCAGCAGTGAGCACAGGGGAAATAGCAATCAGCCCCAGCATTTT.

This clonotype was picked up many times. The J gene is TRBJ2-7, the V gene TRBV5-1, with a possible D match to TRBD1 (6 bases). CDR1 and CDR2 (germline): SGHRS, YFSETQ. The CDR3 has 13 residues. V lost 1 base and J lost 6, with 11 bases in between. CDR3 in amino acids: CASSLTGSLEQYF. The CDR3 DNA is TGCGCCAGCAGCTTGACAGGGAGTCTCGAGCAGTACTTC.

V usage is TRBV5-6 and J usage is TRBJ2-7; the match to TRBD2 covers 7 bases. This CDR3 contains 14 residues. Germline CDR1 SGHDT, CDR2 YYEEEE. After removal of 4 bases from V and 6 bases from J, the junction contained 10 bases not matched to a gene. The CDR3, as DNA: TGTGCCAGCAGCCCTCCCGGGGAGGGCGGCGAGCAGTACTTC. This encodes CASSPPGEGGEQYF.

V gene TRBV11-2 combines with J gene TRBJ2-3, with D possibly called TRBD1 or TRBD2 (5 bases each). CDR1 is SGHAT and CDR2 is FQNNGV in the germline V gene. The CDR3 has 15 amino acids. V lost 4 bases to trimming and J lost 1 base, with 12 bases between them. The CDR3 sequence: CASSWGSYGTDTQYF. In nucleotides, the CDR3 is TGTGCCAGCAGCTGGGGGTCTTATGGCACAGATACGCAGTATTTT. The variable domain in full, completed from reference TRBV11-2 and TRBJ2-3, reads EAGVAQSPRYKIIEKRQSVAFWCNPISGHATLYWYQQILGQGPKLLIQFQNNGVVDDSQLPKDRFSAERLKGVDSTLKIQPAKLEDSAVYLCASSWGSYGTDTQYFGPGTRLTVL.

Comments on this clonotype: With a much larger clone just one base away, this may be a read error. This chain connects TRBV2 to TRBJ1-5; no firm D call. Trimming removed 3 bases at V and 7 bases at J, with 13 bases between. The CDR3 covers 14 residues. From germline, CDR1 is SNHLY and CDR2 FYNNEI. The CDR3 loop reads CASSDRASGQPQHF. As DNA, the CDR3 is TGTGCCAGCAGTGATCGAGCTTCGGGCCAGCCCCAGCATTTT.

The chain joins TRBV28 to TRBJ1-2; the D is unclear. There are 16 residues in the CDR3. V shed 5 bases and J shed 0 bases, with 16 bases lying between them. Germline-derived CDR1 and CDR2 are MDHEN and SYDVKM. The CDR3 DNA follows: TGTGCCAGCAGTGGGCCGGTTACAGATACTAACTATGGCTACACCTTC. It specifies CASSGPVTDTNYGYTF.

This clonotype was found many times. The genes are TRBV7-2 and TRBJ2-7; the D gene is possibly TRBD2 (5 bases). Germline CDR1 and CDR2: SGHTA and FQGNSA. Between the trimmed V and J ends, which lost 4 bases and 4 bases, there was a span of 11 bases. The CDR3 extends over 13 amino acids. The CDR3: CASSSDYRYEQYF. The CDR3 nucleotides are TGTGCCAGCAGCTCTGACTACCGGTACGAGCAGTACTTC.

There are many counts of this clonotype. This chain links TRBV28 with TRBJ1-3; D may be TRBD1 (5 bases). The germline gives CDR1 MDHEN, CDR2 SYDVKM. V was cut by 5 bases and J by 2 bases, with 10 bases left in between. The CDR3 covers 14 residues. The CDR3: CASSVGGAGNTIYF. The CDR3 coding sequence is TGTGCCAGCAGTGTGGGGGGGGCTGGAAACACCATATATTTT. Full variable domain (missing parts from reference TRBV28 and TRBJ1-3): DVKVTQSSRYLVKRTGEKVFLECVQDMDHENMFWYRQDPGLGLRLIYFSYDVKMKEKGDIPEGYSVSREKKERFSLILESASTNQTSMYLCASSVGGAGNTIYFGEGSWLTVV.

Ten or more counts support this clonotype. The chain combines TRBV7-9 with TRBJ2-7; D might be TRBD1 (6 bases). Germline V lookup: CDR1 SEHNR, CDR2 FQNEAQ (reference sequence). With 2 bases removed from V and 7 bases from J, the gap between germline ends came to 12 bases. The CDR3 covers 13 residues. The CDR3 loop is CASSLPRRGEQYF. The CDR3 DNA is TGTGCCAGCAGCTTACCTCGCAGGGGTGAGCAGTACTTC.

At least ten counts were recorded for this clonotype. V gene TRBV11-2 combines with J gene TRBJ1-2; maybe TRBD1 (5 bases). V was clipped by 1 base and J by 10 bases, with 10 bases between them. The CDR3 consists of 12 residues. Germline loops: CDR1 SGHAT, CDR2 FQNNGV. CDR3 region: CASSLVGDDYTF. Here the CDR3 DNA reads TGTGCCAGCAGCTTAGTCGGGGACGACTACACCTTC.

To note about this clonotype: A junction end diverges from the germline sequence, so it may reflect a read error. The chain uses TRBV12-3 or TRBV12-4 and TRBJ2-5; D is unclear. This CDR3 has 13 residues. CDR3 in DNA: TGTACCAGCAGTTTAATCGGCCAAGAGACCCAGTACTTC. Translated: CTSSLIGQETQYF.